One and the same sample provided the 25 T cell receptor beta chains below, sequenced in a study of blood T cell repertoires in COVID-19. Profiled with immunoSEQ multiplex PCR; TCRdb holds only in-frame clones, not every one. The repertoire has approximately 170,000 clones, over 80% of them found once; the top ten carry over 6%. The specimen sequenced was peripheral blood. The receptors come from an older woman with COVID-19, enrolled during active disease.

This clone was detected only once. V usage is TRBV28 and J usage is TRBJ1-3; D is possibly TRBD1 (5 bases). Per the germline V gene, CDR1 is MDHEN and CDR2 is SYDVKM. The CDR3 length is 14 residues. V lost 3 bases and J lost 2, with 8 bases in between. This chain's CDR3 is CASSFPRAGNTIYF. The CDR3 nucleotides read TGTGCCAGCAGTTTTCCCAGGGCTGGAAACACCATATATTTT.

V is TRBV5-1 and J is TRBJ2-2; 12 bases fit TRBD2. Germline CDR1 and CDR2: SGHRS and YFSETQ. With 1 base clipped from V and 3 bases from J, the junction kept 10 bases outside the gene matches. The CDR3 covers 19 residues. CDR3 DNA: TGCGCCAGCAGCTTGTCCCGGACTAGCGGGGAGAGAGACACCGGGGAGCTGTTTTTT. Encoded protein: CASSLSRTSGERDTGELFF.

This chain connects TRBV7-2 to TRBJ2-1; 7 nucleotides align to TRBD2. The V gene end was trimmed by 1 base and the J gene end by 7 bases; junction bases not matched to a gene: 7. CDR3 length: 15 amino acids. The germline V gene encodes CDR1 SGHTA and CDR2 FQGNSA. In nucleotides, the CDR3 is TGTGCCAGCAGCTTAGATGCGGGAGTGTGGAATGAGCAGTTCTTC. Its translation is CASSLDAGVWNEQFF.

The chain employs TRBV4-1 and TRBJ2-1; possibly TRBD2 for D (6 bases). Germline V gene data show CDR1 as MGHRA and CDR2 as YSYEKL. Deletions cut 0 bases from V and 2 bases from J, with 11 bases between. The CDR3 contains 16 residues. The CDR3 coding sequence is TGCGCCAGCAGCCAAGATATACAGCGGGCCTACAATGAGCAGTTCTTC. This gives the protein CASSQDIQRAYNEQFF.

The rearrangement joins TRBV28 to TRBJ1-5; D is undetermined. Germline CDR1 reads MDHEN; CDR2 reads SYDVKM. Trimming left V 6 bases short and J 5 bases short, with 11 bases between. The CDR3 consists of 13 residues. As DNA, the CDR3 is TGTGCCAGCAGGAGTACTTTGGATCAGCCCCAGCATTTT. This translates into CASRSTLDQPQHF.

This chain uses TRBV9 with TRBJ2-3; TRBD2 aligns across 10 bases. Germline CDR1 reads SGDLS; CDR2 reads YYNGEE. The CDR3 consists of 16 residues. V shed 0 bases, J shed 6 bases, and the junction held 7 bases outside the gene matches. The CDR3 region is CASSVDPAGGPDTQYF. The CDR3 DNA sequence: TGTGCCAGCAGCGTAGATCCAGCGGGAGGGCCCGATACGCAGTATTTT.

V is TRBV2 and J is TRBJ1-1, with D unresolved. Trimming cost V 7 bases and J 3 bases, with 12 bases left between them. Per germline, CDR1 SNHLY and CDR2 FYNNEI. The CDR3 covers 13 residues. CDR3 bases: TGTGCCAGCAAACCACGAGGAGACACTGAAGCTTTCTTT. Amino acids: CASKPRGDTEAFF.

This clone was detected once. The chain uses TRBV7-3 and TRBJ2-5; the D gene is possibly TRBD1 (5 bases). In germline, CDR1 is SGHTA, CDR2 FQGTGA. With 2 bases removed from V and 3 bases from J, the gap between germline ends came to 7 bases. The CDR3 is 13 amino acids. The DNA for the CDR3 is TGTGCCAGCAGCTTAGGGGCGGAAGAGACCCAGTACTTC. This gives the protein CASSLGAEETQYF.

V and J are TRBV7-2 and TRBJ2-1; 7 bases line up with TRBD1. The V segment lost 1 base and the J segment 7 bases; nucleotides outside the gene matches: 4. The CDR3 is made up of 14 amino acids. Germline CDR1 is SGHTA and CDR2 is FQGNSA. The CDR3 loop reads CASSLGEGANEQFF. DNA for the CDR3: TGTGCCAGCAGCTTAGGCGAGGGGGCGAATGAGCAGTTCTTC.

V usage is TRBV4-1 and J usage is TRBJ2-2; 7 nucleotides line up with TRBD2. Trimming cost V 1 base and J 3 bases; bases outside gene matches: 8. The germline V gene has CDR1 MGHRA and CDR2 YSYEKL. This CDR3 is 17 amino acids long. The CDR3 DNA reads TGCGCCAGCAGCCAAGCGCGACGGGGGGACTACACCGGGGAGCTGTTTTTT. Protein product: CASSQARRGDYTGELFF.

The V gene is TRBV7-9, the J gene TRBJ2-1, with TRBD2 matching 14 bases. The V and J ends lost 3 bases and 8 bases, in that order; junction bases with no gene match: 3. This CDR3 has 15 amino acids. Germline CDR1 reads SEHNR; CDR2 reads FQNEAQ (reference sequence). The CDR3 loop reads CASSFGLAGGYEQFF. The CDR3 DNA sequence: TGTGCCAGCAGCTTCGGACTAGCGGGAGGCTATGAGCAGTTCTTC. The whole variable domain, filled in from reference TRBV7-9 and TRBJ2-1, reads DTGVSQNPRHKITKRGQNVTFRCDPISEHNRLYWYRQTLGQGPEFLTYFQNEAQLEKSRLLSDRFSAERPKGSFSTLEIQRTEQGDSAMYLCASSFGLAGGYEQFFGPGTRLTVL.

On this clone itself: An end of the junction does not agree with germline; a read error may underlie this. This sequence joins TRBV6-6 and TRBJ1-1; perhaps TRBD1 as D (6 bases). The CDR3 consists of 11 residues. CDR1 is MNHNY and CDR2 is SVGAGI in the germline V gene (reference sequence). The CDR3 spells CASSFLGDTSF. The CDR3 region has the DNA TGTGCCAGCAGTTTCCTGGGGGACACTTCCTTT.

This clone was picked up a small number of times. The J gene is TRBJ2-3, the V gene TRBV11-2, with D maybe TRBD2 (6 bases). The CDR3 spans 15 residues. The ends were cut back, 8 bases at V and 5 bases at J, with 20 bases in the middle. Per the germline V gene, CDR1 is SGHAT and CDR2 is FQNNGV. The DNA for the CDR3 is TGTGCCAGCCGGGGACTTAGGAGGGCCATAGATACGCAGTATTTT. Translating gives CASRGLRRAIDTQYF.

The chain is built from TRBV27 and TRBJ2-5; the match to TRBD2 covers 7 bases. The CDR3 covers 13 residues. Germline V gives CDR1 MNHEY, CDR2 SMNVEV (reference sequence). The V and J ends lost 4 bases and 6 bases, in that order; junction bases with no gene match: 5. CDR3 in amino acids: CASSSTSVKTQYF. The CDR3 nucleotides are TGTGCCAGCAGTTCTACTAGCGTTAAGACCCAGTACTTC.

The V and J genes are TRBV7-2 and TRBJ2-3; 15 bases are shared with TRBD2. CDR1 is SGHTA and CDR2 is FQGNSA in the germline V gene. V trimming: 4 bases; J trimming: 6 bases; junction bases outside the gene matches: 8. CDR3 length: 17 amino acids. Written as DNA, the CDR3 is TGTGCCAGCAGCTCGGGACTAGCGGGAGGATGGGGTGATACGCAGTATTTT. Amino acids: CASSSGLAGGWGDTQYF.

The rearrangement joins TRBV12-5 to TRBJ2-5, with D tentatively TRBD2 (6 bases). V was clipped by 7 bases and J by 5 bases, with 14 bases between them. This CDR3 has 13 amino acids. The germline V gene encodes CDR1 LGHNT and CDR2 FRNRAP. The CDR3 nucleotides read TGTGCTAGTGCCACGACTAGACGGGAGACCCAGTACTTC. It yields the protein CASATTRRETQYF.

The V call is TRBV25-1, the J call TRBJ2-1; 7 nucleotides line up with TRBD1. The CDR3 has 15 residues. Per germline, CDR1 MGHDK and CDR2 SYGVNS. Germline trimming cut 4 bases from V and 6 bases from J; bases unmatched to any gene: 9. CDR3 sequence (DNA): TGTGCCAGCAGTGGGGCAGGGGGTTTACGCAATGAGCAGTTCTTC. Translating gives CASSGAGGLRNEQFF.

The V call is TRBV5-4, the J call TRBJ1-4; TRBD1 is a possible D gene (5 bases). The CDR3 contains 16 residues. The V gene lost 3 bases and the J gene lost 8 bases, with 20 bases spanning the gap. The germline CDR1 and CDR2 sequences are SGHNT and YYREEE (reference sequence). In DNA form, the CDR3 reads TGTGCCAGCAGCTGGGGGGGTGCGGGCAGGGAAGAAAAACTGTTTTTT. Translating it yields CASSWGGAGREEKLFF.

V gene TRBV24-1 combines with J gene TRBJ1-2; TRBD1 aligns across 10 bases. This CDR3 contains 16 residues. The germline CDR1 and CDR2 sequences are KGHDR and SFDVKD. The ends lost 2 bases at V and 6 bases at J; junction bases unmatched: 8. CDR3 in amino acids: CATSDSEGQGVNGYTF. In nucleotides, the CDR3 is TGTGCCACCAGTGATTCGGAAGGACAGGGGGTAAATGGCTACACCTTC.

This chain connects TRBV18 to TRBJ2-1; 12 bases line up with TRBD2. The CDR3 is made up of 16 amino acids. Unmatched junction bases numbered 4, after V lost 4 bases and J lost 3 bases. The germline gives CDR1 KGHSH, CDR2 LQKENI. The CDR3 is CASSQLAGGNYNEQFF. The CDR3 bases are TGTGCCAGCTCACAACTAGCGGGAGGTAACTACAATGAGCAGTTCTTC. Supplemented by reference TRBV18 and TRBJ2-1, the full variable domain reads NAGVMQNPRHLVRRRGQEARLRCSPMKGHSHVYWYRQLPEEGLKFMVYLQKENIIDESGMPKERFSAEFPKEGPSILRIQQVVRGDSAAYFCASSQLAGGNYNEQFFGPGTRLTVL.

CDR3 in amino acids: CASTGTGNQPQHF. Here the CDR3 DNA reads TGTGCCAGCACGGGAACGGGCAATCAGCCCCAGCATTTT. The rearrangement links TRBV2 to TRBJ1-5; D ambiguous. Germline CDR1 reads SNHLY; CDR2 reads FYNNEI. Trimming pared 7 bases from V and 2 bases from J, leaving 9 bases between. The CDR3 is 13 residues long.

The chain carries TRBV30 and TRBJ1-2; a possible D gene is TRBD1 (5 bases). The ends were cut back, 1 base at V and 1 base at J, with 13 bases in the middle. The germline CDR1 and CDR2 sequences are GTSNPN and SVGIG (reference sequence). This CDR3 region has 15 residues. CDR3 loop: CAWSGGLRFNYGYTF. The CDR3 nucleotides read TGTGCCTGGAGTGGGGGACTCCGTTTTAACTATGGCTACACCTTC.

The rearrangement joins TRBV3-1 (or the pseudogene TRBV3-2) to TRBJ1-3; 7 nucleotides line up with TRBD1. With 5 bases clipped from V and 0 bases from J, the junction kept 7 bases outside the gene matches. The CDR3 is 16 amino acids. Germline CDR1 LGHDT, CDR2 YNNKEL (reference sequence). CDR3 bases: TGTGCCAGCAGCTTAAGACAGGGAGACTCTGGAAACACCATATATTTT. This translates into CASSLRQGDSGNTIYF.

The genes are TRBV7-2 and TRBJ1-2, with 7 bases lining up with TRBD1. V shed 5 bases, J shed 4 bases, and the junction held 4 bases outside the gene matches. The germline CDR1 and CDR2 sequences are SGHTA and FQGNSA. The CDR3 runs 13 residues. The CDR3 region is CASSMTGTYGYTF. CDR3 coding DNA: TGTGCCAGCAGCATGACAGGGACCTATGGCTACACCTTC.

This clone has a single count. This chain uses TRBV28 with TRBJ2-7; TRBD1 matches at 7 bases. V dropped 6 bases and J dropped 2; count of bases not matched to a gene: 7. Per the germline V gene, CDR1 is MDHEN and CDR2 is SYDVKM. The CDR3 length is 14 residues. The CDR3 region is CASSRSGGAYEQYF. CDR3 DNA sequence: TGTGCCAGCAGCCGCTCAGGGGGAGCCTACGAGCAGTACTTC.